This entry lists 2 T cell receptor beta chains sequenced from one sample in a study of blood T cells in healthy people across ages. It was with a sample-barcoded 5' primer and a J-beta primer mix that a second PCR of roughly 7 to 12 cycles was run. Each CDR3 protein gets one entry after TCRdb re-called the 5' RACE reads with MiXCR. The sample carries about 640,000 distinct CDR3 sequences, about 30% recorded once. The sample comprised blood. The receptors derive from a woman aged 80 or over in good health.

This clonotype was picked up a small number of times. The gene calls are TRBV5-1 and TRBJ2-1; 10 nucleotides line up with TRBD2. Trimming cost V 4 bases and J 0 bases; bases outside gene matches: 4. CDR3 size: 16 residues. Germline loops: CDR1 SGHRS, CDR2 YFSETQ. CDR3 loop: CASSPPSGGSYNEQFF. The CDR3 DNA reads TGCGCCAGCAGCCCACCTAGCGGGGGCTCCTACAATGAGCAGTTCTTC.

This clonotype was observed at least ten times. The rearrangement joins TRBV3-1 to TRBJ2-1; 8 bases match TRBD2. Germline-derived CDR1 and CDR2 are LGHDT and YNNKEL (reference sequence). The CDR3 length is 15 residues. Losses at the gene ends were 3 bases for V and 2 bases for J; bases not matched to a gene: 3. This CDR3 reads CASSQGGGPYNEQFF. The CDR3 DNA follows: TGTGCCAGCAGCCAGGGCGGGGGGCCCTACAATGAGCAGTTCTTC.